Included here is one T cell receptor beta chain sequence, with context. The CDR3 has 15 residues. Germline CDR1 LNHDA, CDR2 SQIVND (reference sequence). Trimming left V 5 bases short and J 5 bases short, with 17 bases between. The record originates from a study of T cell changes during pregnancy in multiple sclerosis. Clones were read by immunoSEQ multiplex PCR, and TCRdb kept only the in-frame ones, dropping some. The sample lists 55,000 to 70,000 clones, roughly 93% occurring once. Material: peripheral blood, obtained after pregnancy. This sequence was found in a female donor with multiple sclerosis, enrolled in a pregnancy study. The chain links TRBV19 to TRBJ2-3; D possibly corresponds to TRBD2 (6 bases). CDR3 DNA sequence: TGTGCCAGTAGTGTCACCGGGAGCCAGGTAGATACGCAGTATTTT. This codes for CASSVTGSQVDTQYF.